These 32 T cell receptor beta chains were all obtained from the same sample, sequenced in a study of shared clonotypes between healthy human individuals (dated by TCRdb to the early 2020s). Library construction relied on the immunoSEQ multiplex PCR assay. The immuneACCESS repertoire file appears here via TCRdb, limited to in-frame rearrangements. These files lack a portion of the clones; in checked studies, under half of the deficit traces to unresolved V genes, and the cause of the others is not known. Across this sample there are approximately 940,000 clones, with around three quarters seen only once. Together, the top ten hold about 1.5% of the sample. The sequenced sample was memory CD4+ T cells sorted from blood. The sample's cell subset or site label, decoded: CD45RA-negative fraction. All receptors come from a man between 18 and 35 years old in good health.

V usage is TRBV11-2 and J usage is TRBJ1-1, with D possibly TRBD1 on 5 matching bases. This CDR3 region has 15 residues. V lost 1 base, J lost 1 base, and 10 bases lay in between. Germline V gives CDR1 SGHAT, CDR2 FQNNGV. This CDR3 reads CASSLGRQTNTEAFF. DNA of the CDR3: TGTGCCAGCAGCTTAGGACGACAGACGAACACTGAAGCTTTCTTT.

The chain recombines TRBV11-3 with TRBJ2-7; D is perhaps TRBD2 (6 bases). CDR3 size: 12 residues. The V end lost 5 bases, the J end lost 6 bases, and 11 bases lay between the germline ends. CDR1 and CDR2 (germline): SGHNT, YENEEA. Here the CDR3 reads CASSPQGGEQYF. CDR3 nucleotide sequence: TGTGCCAGCAGCCCTCAGGGAGGCGAGCAGTACTTC.

The CDR3 is CAWSNLKGQGVYEQYF. The CDR3 nucleotides read TGTGCCTGGAGTAATCTAAAGGGACAGGGGGTTTACGAGCAGTACTTC. The J gene is TRBJ2-7, the V gene TRBV30; 11 bases line up with TRBD1. The V and J ends lost 2 bases and 4 bases, in that order; junction bases with no gene match: 10. The CDR3 has 16 residues. Per germline, CDR1 GTSNPN and CDR2 SVGIG (reference sequence).

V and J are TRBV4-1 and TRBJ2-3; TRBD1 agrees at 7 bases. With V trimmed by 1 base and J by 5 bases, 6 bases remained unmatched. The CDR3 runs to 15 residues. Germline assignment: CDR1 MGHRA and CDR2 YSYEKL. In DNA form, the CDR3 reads TGCGCCAGCAGCCAAGGGAAAGCAGGGGGAGATACGCAGTATTTT. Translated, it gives CASSQGKAGGDTQYF.

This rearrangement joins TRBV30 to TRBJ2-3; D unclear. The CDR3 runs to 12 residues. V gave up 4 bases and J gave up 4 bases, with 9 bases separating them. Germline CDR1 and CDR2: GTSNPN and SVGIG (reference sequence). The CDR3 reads CAWNLVADTQYF. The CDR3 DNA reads TGTGCCTGGAACCTAGTAGCAGATACGCAGTATTTT.

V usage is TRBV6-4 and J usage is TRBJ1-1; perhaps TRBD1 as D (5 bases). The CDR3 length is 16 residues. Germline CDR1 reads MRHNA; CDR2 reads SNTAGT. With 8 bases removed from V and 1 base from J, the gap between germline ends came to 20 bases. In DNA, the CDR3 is TGTGCCAGCGTCGGGGGTATCACTTCGTCGAACACTGAAGCTTTCTTT. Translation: CASVGGITSSNTEAFF.

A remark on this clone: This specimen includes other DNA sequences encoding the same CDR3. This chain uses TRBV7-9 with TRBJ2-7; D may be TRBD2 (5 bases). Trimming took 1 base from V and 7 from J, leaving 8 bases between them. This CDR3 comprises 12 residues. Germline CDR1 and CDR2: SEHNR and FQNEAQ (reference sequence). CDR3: CASSLGGGEQYF. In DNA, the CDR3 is TGTGCCAGCAGCTTAGGAGGCGGGGAGCAGTACTTC.

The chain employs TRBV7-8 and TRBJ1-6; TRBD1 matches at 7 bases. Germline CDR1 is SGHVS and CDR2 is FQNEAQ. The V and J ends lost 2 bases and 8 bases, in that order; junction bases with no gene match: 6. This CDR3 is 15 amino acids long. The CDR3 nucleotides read TGTGCCAGCAGCTTAATATCAGGGGGAGATTCACCCCTCCACTTT. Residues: CASSLISGGDSPLHF.

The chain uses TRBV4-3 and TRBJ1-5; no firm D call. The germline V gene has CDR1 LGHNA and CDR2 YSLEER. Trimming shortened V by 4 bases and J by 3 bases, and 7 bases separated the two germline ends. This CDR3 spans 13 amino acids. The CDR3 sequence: CASSPEHNQPQHF. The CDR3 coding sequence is TGCGCCAGCAGCCCAGAGCACAATCAGCCCCAGCATTTT.

The CDR3 bases are TGTGCCAGCAGCCCCCACACCTCCTACGAGCAGTACTTC. This codes for CASSPHTSYEQYF. The chain recombines TRBV9 with TRBJ2-7, with unresolved D. The V gene's germline CDR1 is SGDLS and CDR2 YYNGEE. This CDR3 is 13 amino acids long. With 4 bases removed from V and 0 bases from J, the gap between germline ends came to 8 bases. Full variable domain (outside the CDR3, taken from reference TRBV9 and TRBJ2-7): DSGVTQTPKHLITATGQRVTLRCSPRSGDLSVYWYQQSLDQGLQFLIQYYNGEERAKGNILERFSAQQFPDLHSELNLSSLELGDSALYFCASSPHTSYEQYFGPGTRLTVT.

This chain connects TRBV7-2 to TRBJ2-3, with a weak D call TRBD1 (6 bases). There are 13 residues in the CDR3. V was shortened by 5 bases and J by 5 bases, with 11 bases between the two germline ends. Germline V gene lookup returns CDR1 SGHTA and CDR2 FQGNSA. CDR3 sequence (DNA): TGTGCCAGCAGCGTACAGGGTGGAGATACGCAGTATTTT. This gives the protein CASSVQGGDTQYF. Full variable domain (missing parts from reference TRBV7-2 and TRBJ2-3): GAGVSQSPSNKVTEKGKDVELRCDPISGHTALYWYRQSLGQGLEFLIYFQGNSAPDKSGLPSDRFSAERTGGSVSTLTIQRTQQEDSAVYLCASSVQGGDTQYFGPGTRLTVL.

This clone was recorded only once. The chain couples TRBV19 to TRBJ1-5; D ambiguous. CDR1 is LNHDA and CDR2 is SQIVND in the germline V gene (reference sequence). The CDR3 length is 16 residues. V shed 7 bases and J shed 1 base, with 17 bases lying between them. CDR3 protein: CASTPIGTVSNQPQHF. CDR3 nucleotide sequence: TGTGCCAGTACTCCTATAGGAACAGTCAGCAATCAGCCCCAGCATTTT. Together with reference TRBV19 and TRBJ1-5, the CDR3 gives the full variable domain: DGGITQSPKYLFRKEGQNVTLSCEQNLNHDAMYWYRQDPGQGLRLIYYSQIVNDFQKGDIAEGYSVSREKKESFPLTVTSAQKNPTAFYLCASTPIGTVSNQPQHFGDGTRLSIL.

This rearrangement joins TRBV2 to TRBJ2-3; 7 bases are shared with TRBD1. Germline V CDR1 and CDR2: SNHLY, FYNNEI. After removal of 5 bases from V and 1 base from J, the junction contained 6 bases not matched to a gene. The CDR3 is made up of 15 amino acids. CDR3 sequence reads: CASSQQGGRTDTQYF. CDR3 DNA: TGTGCCAGCAGTCAGCAAGGGGGCCGCACAGATACGCAGTATTTT.

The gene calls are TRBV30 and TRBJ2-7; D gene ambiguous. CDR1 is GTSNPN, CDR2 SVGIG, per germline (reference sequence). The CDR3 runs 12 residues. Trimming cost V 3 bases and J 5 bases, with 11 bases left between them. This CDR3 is CAWSPLKHEQYF. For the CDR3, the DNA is TGTGCCTGGAGCCCCCTCAAACACGAGCAGTACTTC.

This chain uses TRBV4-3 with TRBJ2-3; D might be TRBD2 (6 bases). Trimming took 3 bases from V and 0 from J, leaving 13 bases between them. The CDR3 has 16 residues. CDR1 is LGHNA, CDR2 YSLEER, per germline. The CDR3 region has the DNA TGCGCCAGCAGCCATAACGGGGGTACTAGCACAGATACGCAGTATTTT. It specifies CASSHNGGTSTDTQYF.

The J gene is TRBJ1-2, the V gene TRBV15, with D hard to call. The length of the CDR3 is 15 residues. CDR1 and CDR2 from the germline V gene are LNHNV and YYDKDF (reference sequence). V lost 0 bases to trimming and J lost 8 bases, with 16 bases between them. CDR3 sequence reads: CATSRDWFGGQGYTF. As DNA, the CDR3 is TGTGCCACCAGCAGAGATTGGTTCGGCGGGCAAGGCTACACCTTC.

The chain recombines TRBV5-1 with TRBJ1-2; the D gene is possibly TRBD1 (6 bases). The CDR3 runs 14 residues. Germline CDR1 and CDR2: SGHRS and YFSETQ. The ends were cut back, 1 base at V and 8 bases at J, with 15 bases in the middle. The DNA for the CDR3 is TGCGCCAGCAGCTTGTTGGTACAGGGTGGCGGCTACACCTTC. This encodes CASSLLVQGGGYTF. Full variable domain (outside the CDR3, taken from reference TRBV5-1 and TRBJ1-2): KAGVTQTPRYLIKTRGQQVTLSCSPISGHRSVSWYQQTPGQGLQFLFEYFSETQRNKGNFPGRFSGRQFSNSRSEMNVSTLELGDSALYLCASSLLVQGGGYTFGSGTRLTVV.

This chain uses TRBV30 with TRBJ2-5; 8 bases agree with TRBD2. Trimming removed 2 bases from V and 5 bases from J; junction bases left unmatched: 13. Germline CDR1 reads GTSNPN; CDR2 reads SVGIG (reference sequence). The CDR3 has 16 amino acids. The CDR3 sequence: CAWSSLKAGVRETQYF. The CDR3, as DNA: TGTGCCTGGAGTTCTCTAAAAGCGGGGGTCAGGGAGACCCAGTACTTC.

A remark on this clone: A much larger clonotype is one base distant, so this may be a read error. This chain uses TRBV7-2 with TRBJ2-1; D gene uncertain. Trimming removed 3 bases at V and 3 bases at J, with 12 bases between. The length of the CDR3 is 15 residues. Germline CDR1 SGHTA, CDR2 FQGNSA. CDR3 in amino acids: CTSSFIPRIYNEQFF. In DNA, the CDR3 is TGTACCAGCAGCTTTATTCCGAGAATCTACAATGAGCAGTTCTTC.

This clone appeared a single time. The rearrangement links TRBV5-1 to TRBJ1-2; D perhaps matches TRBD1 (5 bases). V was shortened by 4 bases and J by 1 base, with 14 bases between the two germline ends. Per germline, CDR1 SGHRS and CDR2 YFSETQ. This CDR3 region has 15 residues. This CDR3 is CASSPAGRYNYGYTF. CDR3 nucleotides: TGCGCCAGCAGCCCTGCGGGGCGTTATAACTATGGCTACACCTTC. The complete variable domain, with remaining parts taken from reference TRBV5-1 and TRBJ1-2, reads KAGVTQTPRYLIKTRGQQVTLSCSPISGHRSVSWYQQTPGQGLQFLFEYFSETQRNKGNFPGRFSGRQFSNSRSEMNVSTLELGDSALYLCASSPAGRYNYGYTFGSGTRLTVV.

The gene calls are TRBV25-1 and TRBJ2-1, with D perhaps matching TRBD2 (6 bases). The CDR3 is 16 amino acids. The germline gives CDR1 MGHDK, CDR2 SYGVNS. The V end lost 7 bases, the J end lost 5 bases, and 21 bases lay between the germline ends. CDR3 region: CASTPPRGGANNEQFF. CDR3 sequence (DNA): TGTGCCAGCACCCCCCCCCGGGGCGGGGCCAACAATGAGCAGTTCTTC.

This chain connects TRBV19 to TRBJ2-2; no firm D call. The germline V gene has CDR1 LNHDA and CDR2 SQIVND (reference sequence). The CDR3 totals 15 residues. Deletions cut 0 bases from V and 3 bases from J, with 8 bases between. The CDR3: CASSIEARDTGELFF. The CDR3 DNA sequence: TGTGCCAGTAGTATAGAGGCGCGAGACACCGGGGAGCTGTTTTTT.

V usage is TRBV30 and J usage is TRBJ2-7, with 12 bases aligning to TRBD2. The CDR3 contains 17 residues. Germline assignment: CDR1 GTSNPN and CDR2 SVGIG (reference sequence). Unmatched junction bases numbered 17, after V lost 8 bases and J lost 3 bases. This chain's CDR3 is CAAETSGSIGSVYEQYF. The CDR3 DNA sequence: TGTGCCGCCGAGACTAGCGGGAGTATCGGTTCGGTCTACGAGCAGTACTTC.

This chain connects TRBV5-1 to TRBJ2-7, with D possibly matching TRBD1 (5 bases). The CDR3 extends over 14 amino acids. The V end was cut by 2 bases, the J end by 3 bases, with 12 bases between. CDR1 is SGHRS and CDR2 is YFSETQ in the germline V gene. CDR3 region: CASSFSRASYEQYF. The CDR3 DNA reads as TGCGCCAGCAGCTTCAGCAGGGCCAGCTACGAGCAGTACTTC. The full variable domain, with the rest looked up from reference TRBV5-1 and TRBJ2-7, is KAGVTQTPRYLIKTRGQQVTLSCSPISGHRSVSWYQQTPGQGLQFLFEYFSETQRNKGNFPGRFSGRQFSNSRSEMNVSTLELGDSALYLCASSFSRASYEQYFGPGTRLTVT.

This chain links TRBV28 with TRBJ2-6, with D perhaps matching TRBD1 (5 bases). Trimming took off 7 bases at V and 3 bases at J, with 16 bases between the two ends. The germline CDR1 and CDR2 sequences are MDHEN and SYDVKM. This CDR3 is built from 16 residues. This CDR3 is CASKGAGSSGANVLTF. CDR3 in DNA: TGTGCCAGCAAAGGGGCAGGTTCCAGTGGGGCCAACGTCCTGACTTTC.

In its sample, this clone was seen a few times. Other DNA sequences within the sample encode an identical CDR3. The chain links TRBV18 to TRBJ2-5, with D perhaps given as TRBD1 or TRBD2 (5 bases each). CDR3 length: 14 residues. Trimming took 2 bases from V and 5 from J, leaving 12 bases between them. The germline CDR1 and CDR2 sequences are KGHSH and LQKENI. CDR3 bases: TGTGCCAGCTCACCAGGGACCCCAAGGGAGACCCAGTACTTC. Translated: CASSPGTPRETQYF.

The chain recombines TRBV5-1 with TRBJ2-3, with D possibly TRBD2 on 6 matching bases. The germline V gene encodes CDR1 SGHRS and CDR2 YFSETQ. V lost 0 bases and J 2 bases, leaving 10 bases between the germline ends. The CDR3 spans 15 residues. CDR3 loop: CASSLGGDFTDTQYF. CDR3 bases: TGCGCCAGCAGCTTGGGCGGGGATTTCACAGATACGCAGTATTTT.

CDR3 amino acids: CASMEGLGNQPQHF. The DNA of the CDR3 is TGTGCCAGTATGGAGGGTTTAGGTAATCAGCCCCAGCATTTT. This chain links TRBV19 with TRBJ1-5; D call uncertain. With 7 bases removed from V and 4 bases from J, the gap between germline ends came to 14 bases. In germline, CDR1 is LNHDA, CDR2 SQIVND (reference sequence). This CDR3 contains 14 residues.

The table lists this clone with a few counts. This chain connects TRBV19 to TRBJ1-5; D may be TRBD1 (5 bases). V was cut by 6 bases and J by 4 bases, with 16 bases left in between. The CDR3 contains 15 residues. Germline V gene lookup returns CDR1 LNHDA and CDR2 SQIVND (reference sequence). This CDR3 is CASRGQVGGNQPQHF. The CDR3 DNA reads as TGTGCCAGTAGAGGGCAGGTTGGGGGGAATCAGCCCCAGCATTTT. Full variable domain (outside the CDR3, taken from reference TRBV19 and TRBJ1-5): DGGITQSPKYLFRKEGQNVTLSCEQNLNHDAMYWYRQDPGQGLRLIYYSQIVNDFQKGDIAEGYSVSREKKESFPLTVTSAQKNPTAFYLCASRGQVGGNQPQHFGDGTRLSIL.

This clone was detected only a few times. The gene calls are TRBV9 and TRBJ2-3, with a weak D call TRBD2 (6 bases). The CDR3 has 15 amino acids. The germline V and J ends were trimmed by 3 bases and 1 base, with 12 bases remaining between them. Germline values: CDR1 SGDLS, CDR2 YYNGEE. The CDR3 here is CASSGSGSGTDTQYF. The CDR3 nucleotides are TGTGCCAGCAGCGGTAGCGGTTCGGGCACAGATACGCAGTATTTT.

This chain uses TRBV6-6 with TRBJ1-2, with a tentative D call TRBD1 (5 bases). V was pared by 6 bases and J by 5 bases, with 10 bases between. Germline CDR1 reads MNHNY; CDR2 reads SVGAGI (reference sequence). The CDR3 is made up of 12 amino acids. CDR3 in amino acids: CASRPKGYGYTF. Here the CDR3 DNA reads TGTGCCAGCAGACCCAAGGGGTATGGCTACACCTTC.

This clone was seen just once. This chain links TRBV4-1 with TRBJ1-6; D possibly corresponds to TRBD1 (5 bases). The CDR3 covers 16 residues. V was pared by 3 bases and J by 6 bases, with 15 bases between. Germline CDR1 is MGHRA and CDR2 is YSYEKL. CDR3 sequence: CASSHGGSSRNSPLHF. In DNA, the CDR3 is TGCGCCAGCAGCCACGGGGGGAGTTCCCGTAATTCACCCCTCCACTTT.